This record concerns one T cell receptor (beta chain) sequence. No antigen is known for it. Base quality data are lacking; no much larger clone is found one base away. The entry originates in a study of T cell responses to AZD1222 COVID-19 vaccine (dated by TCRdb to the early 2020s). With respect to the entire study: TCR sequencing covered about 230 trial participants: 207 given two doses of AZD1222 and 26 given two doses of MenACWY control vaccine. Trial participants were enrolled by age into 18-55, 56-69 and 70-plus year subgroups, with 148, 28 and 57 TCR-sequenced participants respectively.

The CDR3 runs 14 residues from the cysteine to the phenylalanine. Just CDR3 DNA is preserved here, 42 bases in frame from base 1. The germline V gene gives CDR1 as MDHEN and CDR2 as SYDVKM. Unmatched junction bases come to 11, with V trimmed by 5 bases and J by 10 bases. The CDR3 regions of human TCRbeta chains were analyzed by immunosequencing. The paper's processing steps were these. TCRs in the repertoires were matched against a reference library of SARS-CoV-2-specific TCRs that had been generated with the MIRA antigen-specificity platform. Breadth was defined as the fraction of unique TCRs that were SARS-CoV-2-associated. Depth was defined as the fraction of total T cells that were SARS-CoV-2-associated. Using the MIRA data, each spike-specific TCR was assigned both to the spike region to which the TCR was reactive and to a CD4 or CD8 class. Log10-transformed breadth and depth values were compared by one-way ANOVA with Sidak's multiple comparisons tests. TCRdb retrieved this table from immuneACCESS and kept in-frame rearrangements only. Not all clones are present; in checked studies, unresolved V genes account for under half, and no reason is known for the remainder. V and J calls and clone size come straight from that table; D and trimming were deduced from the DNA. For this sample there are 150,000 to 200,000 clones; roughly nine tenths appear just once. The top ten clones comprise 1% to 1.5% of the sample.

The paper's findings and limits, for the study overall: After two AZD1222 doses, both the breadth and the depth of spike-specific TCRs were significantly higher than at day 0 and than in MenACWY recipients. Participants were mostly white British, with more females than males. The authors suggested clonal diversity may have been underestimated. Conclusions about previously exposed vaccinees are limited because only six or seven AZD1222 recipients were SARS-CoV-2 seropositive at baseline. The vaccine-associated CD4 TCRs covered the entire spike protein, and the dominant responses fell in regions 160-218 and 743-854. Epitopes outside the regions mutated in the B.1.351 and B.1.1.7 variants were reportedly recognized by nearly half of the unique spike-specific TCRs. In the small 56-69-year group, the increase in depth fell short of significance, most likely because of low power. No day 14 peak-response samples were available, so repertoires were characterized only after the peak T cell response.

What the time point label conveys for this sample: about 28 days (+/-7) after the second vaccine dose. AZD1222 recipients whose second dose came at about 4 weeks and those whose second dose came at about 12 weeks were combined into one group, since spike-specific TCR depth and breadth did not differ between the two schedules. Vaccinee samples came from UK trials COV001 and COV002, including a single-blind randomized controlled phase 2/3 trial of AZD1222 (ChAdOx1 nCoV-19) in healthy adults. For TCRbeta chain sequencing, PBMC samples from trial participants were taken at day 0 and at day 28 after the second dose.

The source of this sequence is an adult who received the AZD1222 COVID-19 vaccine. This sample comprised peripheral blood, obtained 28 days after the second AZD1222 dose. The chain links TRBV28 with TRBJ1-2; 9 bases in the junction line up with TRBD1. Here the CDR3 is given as CASSKNRGRRDYTF. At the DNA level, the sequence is TGTGCCAGCAGTAAAAACAGGGGGCGACGAGACTACACCTTC.